This T cell receptor (beta chain) was sequenced for a study of T-cell reconstitution after alpha-beta-depleted transplantation in children. Unique molecular identifiers were used in preparing the TCRbeta library. TCRdb re-derived calls from the PCR reads in MiXCR, one entry per CDR3 protein. This sample has 400,000 to 500,000 distinct CDR3 sequences, with under 13% found just once. This clonotype has just a few counts. Sample: PBMCs from the stem cell graft donor, taken from the stem cell graft. The sequence was collected from a human donor who donated a stem cell graft to a child with acute myeloid leukemia.

In DNA form, the CDR3 reads TGTGCCAGCAGTGAGGGCCTAGCGGGCGAGACCCAGTACTTC. Translated, it gives CASSEGLAGETQYF. V usage is TRBV2 and J usage is TRBJ2-5, with 8 bases aligning to TRBD2. Germline CDR1 reads SNHLY; CDR2 reads FYNNEI. This CDR3 region has 14 residues. Germline trimming cut 3 bases from V and 5 bases from J; bases unmatched to any gene: 5. Supplemented by reference TRBV2 and TRBJ2-5, the full variable domain reads EPEVTQTPSHQVTQMGQEVILRCVPISNHLYFYWYRQILGQKVEFLVSFYNNEISEKSEIFDDQFSVERPDGSNFTLKIRSTKLEDSAMYFCASSEGLAGETQYFGPGTRLLVL.